The clone carrying this TCR beta chain was counted between two and nine times. J was trimmed by 4 bases and V by 3 bases; bases with no gene match: 8. The CDR3 is 15 residues long. The germline V gene encodes CDR1 GTSNPN and CDR2 SVGIG (reference sequence). Libraries were prepared by immunoSEQ multiplex PCR; TCRdb keeps only in-frame clonotypes and omits some of them. Here the sample spans more than 100,000 clones, about 80% being singletons. This sample stems from a study of T cell clones after liver transplantation. Study summary: A pre-transplant mixed lymphocyte reaction with TCRbeta sequencing defined graft-donor-reactive clones followed in post-transplant blood. Three of the eight recipients were HCV-positive; the rest had non-autoimmune, non-viral transplant indications.

V is TRBV30 and J is TRBJ2-7; the match to TRBD1 covers 11 bases. Here the sequenced sample was CD4+ T cells from blood, taken approximately 45 months after liver transplant. The TCR was taken from a human patient who received a liver transplant. Some T cells may have come from the graft donor. CDR3 in amino acids: CAWSPGGTGGYEQYF. As DNA, the CDR3 is TGTGCCTGGAGCCCTGGCGGGACAGGGGGATACGAGCAGTACTTC.